This entry lists 12 T cell receptor beta chains sequenced from one sample in a study of cytomegalovirus exposure and HLA in healthy donors. Primers included in the PCR were 60 Vbeta and 13 Jbeta primers. Assay used: immunoSEQ multiplex PCR; TCRdb lists only in-frame clones, some missing. The table has 160,000 or so clones, around three quarters seen once. Material: PBMCs. Receptor source: a man aged 50 to 59 in good health and CMV-seropositive.

This clone was counted between two and nine times. The chain carries TRBV27 and TRBJ2-1, with TRBD1 matching over 7 bases. The CDR3 is 13 amino acids. Germline trimming cut 2 bases from V and 7 bases from J; bases unmatched to any gene: 2. The germline gives CDR1 MNHEY, CDR2 SMNVEV (reference sequence). The CDR3 region is CASSLNRGNEQFF. CDR3 nucleotides: TGTGCCAGCAGTTTAAACAGGGGTAATGAGCAGTTCTTC.

The chain uses TRBV9 and TRBJ2-7, with D possibly TRBD1 on 6 matching bases. The CDR3 has 14 residues. V was trimmed by 0 bases and J by 4 bases, leaving 11 bases between them. CDR1 and CDR2 (germline): SGDLS, YYNGEE. The CDR3 loop reads CASSVGQVDYEQYF. CDR3 nucleotide sequence: TGTGCCAGCAGCGTAGGACAGGTAGATTACGAGCAGTACTTC.

This chain joins TRBV7-7 and TRBJ2-5, with D perhaps matching TRBD1 (5 bases). The CDR3 is 13 amino acids. The V end lost 4 bases, the J end lost 5 bases, and 11 bases lay between the germline ends. The V gene's germline CDR1 is SSHAT and CDR2 FNYEAQ (reference sequence). This CDR3 is CASSSRVGETQYF. CDR3 coding DNA: TGTGCCAGCAGCTCCAGGGTCGGGGAGACCCAGTACTTC.

The DNA for the CDR3 is TGTGCCAGCAGCTTGACTGCAAGCTCCTACAATGAGCAGTTCTTC. It is translated as CASSLTASSYNEQFF. The chain combines TRBV5-4 with TRBJ2-1; D is unclear. The germline V gene encodes CDR1 SGHNT and CDR2 YYREEE (reference sequence). This CDR3 region has 15 residues. The germline V and J ends were trimmed by 1 base and 0 bases, with 8 bases remaining between them.

This clone is classed as medium-sized (0.01 to 0.1%). The V gene is TRBV4-2, the J gene TRBJ2-2, with 8 bases identical to TRBD2. Losses at the gene ends were 0 bases for V and 6 bases for J; bases not matched to a gene: 6. CDR1 is LGHNA, CDR2 YNFKEQ, per germline. The CDR3 length is 16 residues. In DNA form, the CDR3 reads TGTGCCAGCAGCCAAGATTCGGGGGGGTCCCCCGGGGAGCTGTTTTTT. This encodes CASSQDSGGSPGELFF.

The chain employs TRBV2 and TRBJ1-5; no reliable D call. CDR3 length: 16 residues. The germline V and J ends were trimmed by 0 bases and 1 base, with 10 bases remaining between them. Germline V gene lookup returns CDR1 SNHLY and CDR2 FYNNEI. CDR3 sequence: CASSEARVSSNQPQHF. CDR3 DNA sequence: TGTGCCAGCAGTGAAGCGAGGGTATCGAGCAATCAGCCCCAGCATTTT.

The V gene is TRBV7-9, the J gene TRBJ1-1; 7 bases align to TRBD1. The V gene end was trimmed by 2 bases and the J gene end by 10 bases; junction bases not matched to a gene: 4. The CDR3 loop spans 12 amino acids. CDR1 SEHNR and CDR2 FQNEAQ come from the germline V gene (reference sequence). CDR3 coding DNA: TGTGCCAGCAGCTTACAGAGGGGGCGAGCTTTCTTT. This encodes CASSLQRGRAFF.

In DNA form, the CDR3 reads TGTGCCAGCATCCGCCACCCTGGACAGGGTCATAATTCACCCCTCCACTTT. It specifies CASIRHPGQGHNSPLHF. The chain employs TRBV7-2 and TRBJ1-6; 8 bases align to TRBD1. Unmatched junction bases numbered 13, after V lost 7 bases and J lost 5 bases. From germline, CDR1 is SGHTA and CDR2 FQGNSA. The CDR3 is 17 residues long.

The chain couples TRBV7-2 to TRBJ2-7; 8 nucleotides line up with TRBD2. The J segment lost 3 bases and the V segment lost 2 bases, leaving 3 bases of the junction unmatched. The CDR3 extends over 14 amino acids. Germline CDR1 and CDR2: SGHTA and FQGNSA. CDR3 DNA sequence: TGTGCCAGCAGCTTAAGCCTAGCGGGCTACGAGCAGTACTTC. This sequence encodes CASSLSLAGYEQYF.

V gene TRBV4-1 combines with J gene TRBJ2-5; 7 bases line up with TRBD2. The CDR3 has 16 residues. Per germline, CDR1 MGHRA and CDR2 YSYEKL. V was pared by 4 bases and J by 2 bases, with 10 bases of the junction left unmatched. CDR3 DNA: TGCGCCAGCAGCCGACGAGCGGGGATCCCGCAAGAGACCCAGTACTTC. Its translation: CASSRRAGIPQETQYF.

The J gene is TRBJ1-5, the V gene TRBV6-1, with D maybe TRBD1 (6 bases). Germline assignment: CDR1 MNHNS and CDR2 SASEGT. This CDR3 has 17 amino acids. The V end was cut by 0 bases, the J end by 7 bases, with 19 bases between. CDR3 sequence (DNA): TGTGCCAGCAGTGAAGCGCGGGCCAGGGACATACGCCAGCCCCAGCATTTT. Protein: CASSEARARDIRQPQHF.

V is TRBV10-3 and J is TRBJ2-7, with TRBD1 identical over 10 bases. The V gene end was trimmed by 6 bases and the J gene end by 5 bases; junction bases not matched to a gene: 10. CDR1 and CDR2 (germline): ENHRY, SYGVKD. CDR3 length equals 15 residues. CDR3 coding DNA: TGTGCCATCAGCGAGACCGGACAGGGGGAAAACGAGCAGTACTTC. Its translation: CAISETGQGENEQYF.